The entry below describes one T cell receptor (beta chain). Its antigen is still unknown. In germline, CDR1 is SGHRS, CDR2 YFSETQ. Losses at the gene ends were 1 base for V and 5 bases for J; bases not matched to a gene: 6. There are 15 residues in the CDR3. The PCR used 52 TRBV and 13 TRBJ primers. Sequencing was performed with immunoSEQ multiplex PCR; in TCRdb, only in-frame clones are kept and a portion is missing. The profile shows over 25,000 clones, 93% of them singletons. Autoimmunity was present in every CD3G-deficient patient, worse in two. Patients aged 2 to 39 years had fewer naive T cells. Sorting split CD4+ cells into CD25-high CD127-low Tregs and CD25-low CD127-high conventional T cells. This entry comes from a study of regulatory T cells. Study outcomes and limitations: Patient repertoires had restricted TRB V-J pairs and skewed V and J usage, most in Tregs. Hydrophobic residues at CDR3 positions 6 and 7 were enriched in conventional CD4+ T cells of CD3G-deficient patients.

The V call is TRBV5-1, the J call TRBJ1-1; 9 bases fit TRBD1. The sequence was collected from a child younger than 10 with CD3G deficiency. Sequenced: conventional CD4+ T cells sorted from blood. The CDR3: CASSLSGQGGTEAFF. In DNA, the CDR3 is TGCGCCAGCAGCTTGTCGGGACAGGGAGGGACTGAAGCTTTCTTT.